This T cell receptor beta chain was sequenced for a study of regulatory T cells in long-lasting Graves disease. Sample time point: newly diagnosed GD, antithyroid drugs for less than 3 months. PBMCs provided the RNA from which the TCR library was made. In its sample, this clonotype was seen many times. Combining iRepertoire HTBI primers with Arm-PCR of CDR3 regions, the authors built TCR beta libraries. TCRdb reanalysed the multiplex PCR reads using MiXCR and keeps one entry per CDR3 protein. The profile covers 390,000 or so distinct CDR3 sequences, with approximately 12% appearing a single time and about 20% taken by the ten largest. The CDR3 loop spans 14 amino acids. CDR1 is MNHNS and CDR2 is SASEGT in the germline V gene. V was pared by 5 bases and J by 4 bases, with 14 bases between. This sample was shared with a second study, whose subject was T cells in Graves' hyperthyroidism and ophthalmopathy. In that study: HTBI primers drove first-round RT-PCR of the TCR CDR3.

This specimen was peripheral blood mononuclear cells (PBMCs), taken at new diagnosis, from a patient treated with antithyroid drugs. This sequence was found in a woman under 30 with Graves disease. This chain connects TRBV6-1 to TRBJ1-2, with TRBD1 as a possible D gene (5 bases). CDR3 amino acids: CASSTPGRTYGYTF. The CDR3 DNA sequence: TGTGCCAGCAGTACCCCGGGACGGACCTATGGCTACACCTTC.